This TCR beta chain was captured in a study of blood T cells in healthy people across ages. Primed by a sample-barcoded 5' primer and a J-beta primer mix, a second PCR proceeded for roughly 6 to 12 cycles. Carrying 12 random nucleotides, a template-switch adaptor labeled each individual cDNA molecule. A single record per CDR3 protein comes from TCRdb applying MiXCR to the 5' RACE reads. The table has hundreds of thousands of distinct CDR3 sequences, 40% to 45% seen once. This clonotype was seen a single time. Antigen unknown. Every donor contributed around 10 milliliters of peripheral blood by blood draw. V trimming: 7 bases; J trimming: 6 bases; junction bases outside the gene matches: 6. Germline assignment: CDR1 SGHRS and CDR2 YFSETQ. The CDR3 runs to 13 residues. Findings of the study overall: A conclusive naive versus antigen-experienced comparison was prevented by the unsorted PBMCs.

Sample: blood. This TCR came from an older man in good health. The chain has TRBV5-1 and TRBJ1-1; 10 nucleotides align to TRBD1. The chain's CDR3 is CASSGQGVAEAFF. CDR3 DNA: TGCGCCAGCTCCGGACAGGGGGTCGCTGAAGCTTTCTTT.